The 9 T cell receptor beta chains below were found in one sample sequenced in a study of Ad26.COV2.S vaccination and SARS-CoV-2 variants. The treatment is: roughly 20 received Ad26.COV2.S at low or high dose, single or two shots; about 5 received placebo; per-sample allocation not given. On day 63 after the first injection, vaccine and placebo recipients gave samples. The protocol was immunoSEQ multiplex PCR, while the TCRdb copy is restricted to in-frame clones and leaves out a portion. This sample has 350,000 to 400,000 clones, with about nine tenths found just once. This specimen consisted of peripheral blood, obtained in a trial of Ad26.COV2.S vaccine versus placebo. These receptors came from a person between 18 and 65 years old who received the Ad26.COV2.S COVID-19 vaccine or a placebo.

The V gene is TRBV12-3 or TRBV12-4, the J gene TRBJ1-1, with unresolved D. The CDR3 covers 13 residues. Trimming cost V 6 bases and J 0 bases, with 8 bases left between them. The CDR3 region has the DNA TGTGCCAGCAGCCGAACTGTGAACACTGAAGCTTTCTTT. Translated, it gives CASSRTVNTEAFF.

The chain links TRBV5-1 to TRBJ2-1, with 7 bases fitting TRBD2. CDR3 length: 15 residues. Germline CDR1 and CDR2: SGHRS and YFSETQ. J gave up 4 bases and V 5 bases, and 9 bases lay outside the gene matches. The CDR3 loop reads CASSPALAIYNEQFF. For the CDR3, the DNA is TGCGCCAGCAGTCCGGCACTAGCGATTTACAATGAGCAGTTCTTC.

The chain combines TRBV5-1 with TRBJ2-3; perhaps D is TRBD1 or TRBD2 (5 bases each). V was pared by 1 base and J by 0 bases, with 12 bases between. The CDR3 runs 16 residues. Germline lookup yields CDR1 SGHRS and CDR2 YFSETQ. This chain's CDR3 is CASSLPGTASTDTQYF. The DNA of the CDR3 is TGCGCCAGCAGCTTGCCAGGGACGGCTAGCACAGATACGCAGTATTTT.

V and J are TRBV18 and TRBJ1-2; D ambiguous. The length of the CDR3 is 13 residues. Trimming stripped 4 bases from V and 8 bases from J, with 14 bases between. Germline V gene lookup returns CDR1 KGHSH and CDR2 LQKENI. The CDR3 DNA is TGTGCCAGCTCACTCCAGGTAAGTCTCGGCTACACCTTC. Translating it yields CASSLQVSLGYTF.

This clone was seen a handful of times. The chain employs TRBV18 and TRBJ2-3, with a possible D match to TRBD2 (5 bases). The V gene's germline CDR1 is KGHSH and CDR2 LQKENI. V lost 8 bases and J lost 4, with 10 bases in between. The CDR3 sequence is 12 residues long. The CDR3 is CASRWGADTQYF. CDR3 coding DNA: TGTGCCAGCCGGTGGGGAGCAGATACGCAGTATTTT.

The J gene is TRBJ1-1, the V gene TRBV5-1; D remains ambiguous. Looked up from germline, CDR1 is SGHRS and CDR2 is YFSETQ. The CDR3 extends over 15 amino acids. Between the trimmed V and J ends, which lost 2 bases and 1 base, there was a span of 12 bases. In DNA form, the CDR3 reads TGCGCCAGCAGCTTTACGGGAAGCGGGAACACTGAAGCTTTCTTT. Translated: CASSFTGSGNTEAFF.

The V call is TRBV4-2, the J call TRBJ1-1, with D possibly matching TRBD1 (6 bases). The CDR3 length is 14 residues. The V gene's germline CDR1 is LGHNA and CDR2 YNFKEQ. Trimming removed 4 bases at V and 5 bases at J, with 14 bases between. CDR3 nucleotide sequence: TGTGCCAGCAGCCCGGTCAGGGGATGGACTGAAGCTTTCTTT. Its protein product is CASSPVRGWTEAFF.

The CDR3 nucleotides read TGTGCCAGCAGTGAGGATACGCAGTATTTT. The encoded protein is CASSEDTQYF. The chain joins TRBV6-1 to TRBJ2-3; D is undetermined. The CDR3 totals 10 residues. Germline CDR1 reads MNHNS; CDR2 reads SASEGT. V lost 3 bases to trimming and J lost 6 bases, with 1 base between them.

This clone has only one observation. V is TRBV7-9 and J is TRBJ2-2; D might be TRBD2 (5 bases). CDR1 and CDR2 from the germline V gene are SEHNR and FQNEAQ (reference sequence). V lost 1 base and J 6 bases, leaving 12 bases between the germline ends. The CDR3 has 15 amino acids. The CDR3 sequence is CASSLERGLPGELFF. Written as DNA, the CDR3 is TGTGCCAGCAGCTTAGAAAGAGGACTTCCCGGGGAGCTGTTTTTT.